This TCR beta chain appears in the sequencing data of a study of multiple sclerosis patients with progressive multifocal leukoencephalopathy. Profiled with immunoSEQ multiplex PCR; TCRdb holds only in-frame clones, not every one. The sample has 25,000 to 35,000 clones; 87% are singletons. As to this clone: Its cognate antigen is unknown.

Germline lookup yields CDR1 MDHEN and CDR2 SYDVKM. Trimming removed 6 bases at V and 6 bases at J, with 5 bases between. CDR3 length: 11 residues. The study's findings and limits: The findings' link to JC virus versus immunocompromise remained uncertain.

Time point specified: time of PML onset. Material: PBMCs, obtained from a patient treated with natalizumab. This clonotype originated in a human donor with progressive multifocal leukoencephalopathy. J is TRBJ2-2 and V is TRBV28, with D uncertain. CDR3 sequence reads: CASRFAGELFF. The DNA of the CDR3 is TGTGCCAGCAGGTTTGCCGGGGAGCTGTTTTTT.